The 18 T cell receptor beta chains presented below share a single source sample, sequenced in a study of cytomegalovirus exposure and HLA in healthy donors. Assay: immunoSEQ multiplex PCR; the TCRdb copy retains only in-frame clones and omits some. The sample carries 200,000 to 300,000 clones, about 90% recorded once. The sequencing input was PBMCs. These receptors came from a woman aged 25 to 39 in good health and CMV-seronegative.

For the CDR3, the DNA is TGTGCCTGGTCCAGGGTGGTAACTTACGAGCAGTACTTC. Translated, it gives CAWSRVVTYEQYF. This chain uses TRBV30 with TRBJ2-7, with D perhaps TRBD1 (5 bases). The CDR3 runs 13 residues. Germline V gives CDR1 GTSNPN, CDR2 SVGIG (reference sequence). Deletions cut 5 bases from V and 4 bases from J, with 15 bases between.

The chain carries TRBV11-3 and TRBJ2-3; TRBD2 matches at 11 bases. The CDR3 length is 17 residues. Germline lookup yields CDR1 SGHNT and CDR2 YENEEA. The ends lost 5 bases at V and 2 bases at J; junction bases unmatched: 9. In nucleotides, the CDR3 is TGTGCCAGCAGCCCATTAAATAGCGGGAGGGCCACAGATACGCAGTATTTT. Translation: CASSPLNSGRATDTQYF. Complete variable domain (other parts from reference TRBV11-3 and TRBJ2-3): EAGVVQSPRYKIIEKKQPVAFWCNPISGHNTLYWYLQNLGQGPELLIRYENEEAVDDSQLPKDRFSAERLKGVDSTLKIQPAELGDSAVYLCASSPLNSGRATDTQYFGPGTRLTVL.

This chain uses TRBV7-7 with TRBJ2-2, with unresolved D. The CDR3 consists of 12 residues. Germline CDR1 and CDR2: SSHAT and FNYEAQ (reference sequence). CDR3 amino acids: CAQAANTGELFF. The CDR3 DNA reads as TGTGCTCAGGCAGCGAACACCGGGGAGCTGTTTTTT.

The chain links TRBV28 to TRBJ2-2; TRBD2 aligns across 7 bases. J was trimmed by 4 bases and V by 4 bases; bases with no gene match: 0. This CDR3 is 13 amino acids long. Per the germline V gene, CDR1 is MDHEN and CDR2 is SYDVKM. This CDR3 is CASSWGGTGELFF. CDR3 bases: TGTGCCAGCAGTTGGGGGGGCACCGGGGAGCTGTTTTTT.

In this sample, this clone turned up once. CDR3 bases: TGTGCCAGCAGCTTAGACATTGTTGGACGGGTGGCGAACACTGAAGCTTTCTTT. Translation gives CASSLDIVGRVANTEAFF. J is TRBJ1-1 and V is TRBV11-1; D ambiguous. V was pared by 1 base and J by 1 base, with 19 bases between. From germline, CDR1 is SGHAT and CDR2 FQDESV (reference sequence). The CDR3 has 18 amino acids.

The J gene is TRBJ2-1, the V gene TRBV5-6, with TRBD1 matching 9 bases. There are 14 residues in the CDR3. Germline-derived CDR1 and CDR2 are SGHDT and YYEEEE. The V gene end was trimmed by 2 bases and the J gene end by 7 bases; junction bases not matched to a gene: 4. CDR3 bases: TGTGCCAGCAGCTTCGGACAGGGGCAGAATGAGCAGTTCTTC. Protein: CASSFGQGQNEQFF.

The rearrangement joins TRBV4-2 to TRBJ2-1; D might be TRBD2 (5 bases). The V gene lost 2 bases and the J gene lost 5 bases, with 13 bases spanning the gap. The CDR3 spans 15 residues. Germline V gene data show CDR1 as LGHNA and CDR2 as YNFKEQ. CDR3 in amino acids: CASSQTTRGDNEQFF. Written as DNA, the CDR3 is TGTGCCAGCAGCCAAACGACTCGGGGAGACAATGAGCAGTTCTTC.

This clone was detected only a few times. CDR3 loop: CASSLAEGDEQFF. The DNA of the CDR3 is TGTGCCAGCAGCTTAGCGGAGGGGGATGAGCAGTTCTTC. V usage is TRBV7-9 and J usage is TRBJ2-1, with D perhaps given as TRBD1 or TRBD2 (6 bases each). The length of the CDR3 is 13 residues. The germline gives CDR1 SEHNR, CDR2 FQNEAQ (reference sequence). The V gene lost 0 bases and the J gene lost 8 bases, with 8 bases spanning the gap.

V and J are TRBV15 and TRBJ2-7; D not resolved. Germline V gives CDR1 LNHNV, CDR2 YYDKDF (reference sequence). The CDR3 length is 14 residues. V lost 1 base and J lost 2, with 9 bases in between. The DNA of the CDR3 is TGTGCCACCAGCAGAGGTGAGCTGACCTACGAGCAGTACTTC. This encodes CATSRGELTYEQYF.

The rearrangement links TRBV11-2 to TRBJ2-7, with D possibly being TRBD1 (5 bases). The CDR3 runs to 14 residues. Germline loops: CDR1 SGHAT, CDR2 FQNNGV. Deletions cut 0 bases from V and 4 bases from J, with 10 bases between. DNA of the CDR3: TGTGCCAGCAGCTTAGACCCAGGGCGATACGAGCAGTACTTC. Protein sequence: CASSLDPGRYEQYF.

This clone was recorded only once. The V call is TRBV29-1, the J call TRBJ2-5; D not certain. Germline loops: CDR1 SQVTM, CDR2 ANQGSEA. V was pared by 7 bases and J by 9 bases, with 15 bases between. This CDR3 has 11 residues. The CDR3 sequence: CSARTYEAQYF. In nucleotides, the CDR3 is TGCAGCGCTCGAACCTACGAGGCCCAGTACTTC.

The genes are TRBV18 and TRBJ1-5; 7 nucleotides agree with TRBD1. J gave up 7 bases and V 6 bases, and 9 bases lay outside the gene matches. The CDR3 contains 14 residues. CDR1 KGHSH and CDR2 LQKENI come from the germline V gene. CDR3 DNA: TGTGCCAGCTCTCCAGGGGGGGCTGAACAGCCCCAGCATTTT. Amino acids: CASSPGGAEQPQHF.

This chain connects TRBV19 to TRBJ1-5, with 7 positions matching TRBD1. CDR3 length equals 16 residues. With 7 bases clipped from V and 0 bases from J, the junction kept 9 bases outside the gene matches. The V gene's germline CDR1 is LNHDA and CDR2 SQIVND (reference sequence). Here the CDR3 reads CASKMGQSYSNQPQHF. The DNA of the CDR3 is TGTGCCAGTAAAATGGGACAGAGCTATAGCAATCAGCCCCAGCATTTT.

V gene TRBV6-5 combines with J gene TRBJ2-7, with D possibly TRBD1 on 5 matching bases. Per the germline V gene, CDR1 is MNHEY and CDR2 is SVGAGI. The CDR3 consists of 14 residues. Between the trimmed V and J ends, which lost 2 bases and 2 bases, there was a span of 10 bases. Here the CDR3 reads CASSYRGGTYEQYF. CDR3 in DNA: TGTGCCAGCAGTTACAGGGGCGGCACCTACGAGCAGTACTTC.

CDR3 coding DNA: TGTGCCAGCAGCGACAGGGGGCCCCCGAGCTCCTACGAGCAGTACTTC. It yields the protein CASSDRGPPSSYEQYF. This chain connects TRBV2 to TRBJ2-7; the match to TRBD1 covers 10 bases. Losses at the gene ends were 6 bases for V and 0 bases for J; bases not matched to a gene: 8. This CDR3 is 16 amino acids long. Looked up from germline, CDR1 is SNHLY and CDR2 is FYNNEI.

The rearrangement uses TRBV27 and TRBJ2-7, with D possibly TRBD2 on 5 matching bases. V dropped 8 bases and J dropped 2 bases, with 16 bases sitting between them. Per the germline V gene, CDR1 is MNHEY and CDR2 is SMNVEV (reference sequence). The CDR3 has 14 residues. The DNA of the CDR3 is TGTGCCAGCCGAGGGCCCTCAGAGGCCTACGAGCAGTACTTC. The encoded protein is CASRGPSEAYEQYF.

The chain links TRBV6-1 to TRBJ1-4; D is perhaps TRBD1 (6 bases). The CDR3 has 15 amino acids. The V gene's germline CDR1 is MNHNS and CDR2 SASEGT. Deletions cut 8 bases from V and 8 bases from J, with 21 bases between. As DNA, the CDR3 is TGTGCCAGCCTTTACAGGGTCCAACTTCCAGAAAAACTGTTTTTT. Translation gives CASLYRVQLPEKLFF.

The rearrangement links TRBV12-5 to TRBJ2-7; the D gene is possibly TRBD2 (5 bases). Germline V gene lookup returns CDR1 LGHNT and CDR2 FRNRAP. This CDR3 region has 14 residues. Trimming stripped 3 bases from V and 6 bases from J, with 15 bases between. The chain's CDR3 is CASGLNGPEGEQYF. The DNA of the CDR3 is TGTGCTAGTGGTTTAAACGGGCCAGAGGGCGAGCAGTACTTC. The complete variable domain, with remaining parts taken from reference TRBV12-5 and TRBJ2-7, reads DARVTQTPRHKVTEMGQEVTMRCQPILGHNTVFWYRQTMMQGLELLAYFRNRAPLDDSGMPKDRFSAEMPDATLATLKIQPSEPRDSAVYFCASGLNGPEGEQYFGPGTRLTVT.